This TCR beta chain was documented in a study of T cell responses to AZD1222 COVID-19 vaccine. Study-wide points: White British donors predominated, females outnumbered males, and clonal diversity was possibly underestimated.

The data were produced by immunoSEQ multiplex PCR, yet TCRdb's version contains in-frame clones alone and is incomplete. The sample comprises over 150,000 clones, about 92% of which are singletons, and approximately 17% rests with the top ten. A remark on this clone: Its antigen is undetermined.

This CDR3 is built from 13 residues. Trimming shortened V by 2 bases and J by 6 bases, and 10 bases separated the two germline ends. Germline V gene data show CDR1 as MNHNS and CDR2 as SASEGT. Here the sequenced sample was peripheral blood, taken on day 0 of AZD1222 vaccination. This sequence was found in an adult in good health. This chain joins TRBV6-1 and TRBJ1-1; D is ambiguous. The CDR3 DNA reads as TGTGCCAGCAGTGAACGGCACATAGCTGAAGCTTTCTTT. Residues: CASSERHIAEAFF.